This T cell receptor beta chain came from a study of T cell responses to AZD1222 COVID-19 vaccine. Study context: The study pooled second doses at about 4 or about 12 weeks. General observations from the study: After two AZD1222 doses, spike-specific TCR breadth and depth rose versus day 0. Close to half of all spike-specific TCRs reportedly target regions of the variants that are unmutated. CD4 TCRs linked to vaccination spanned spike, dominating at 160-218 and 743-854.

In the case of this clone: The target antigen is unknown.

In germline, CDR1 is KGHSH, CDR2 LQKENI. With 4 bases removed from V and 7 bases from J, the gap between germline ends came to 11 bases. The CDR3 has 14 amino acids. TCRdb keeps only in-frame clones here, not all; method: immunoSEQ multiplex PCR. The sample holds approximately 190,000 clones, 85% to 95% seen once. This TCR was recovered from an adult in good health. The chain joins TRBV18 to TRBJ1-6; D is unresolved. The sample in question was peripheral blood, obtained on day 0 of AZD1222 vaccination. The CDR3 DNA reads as TGTGCCAGCTCACGGGAAAGGTTCAATTCACCCCTCCACTTT. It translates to CASSRERFNSPLHF.